A single sample is the source of the 25 T cell receptor beta chains below, sequenced in a study of control samples from healthy donors and cancer patients (dated by TCRdb to the early 2020s). Receptors were amplified or captured by the immunoSEQ multiplex PCR assay. The table was pulled from immuneACCESS by TCRdb, which kept in-frame rearrangements only. Such tables lose some clones; where checked, under half of the loss comes from unresolved V genes, and the rest has no known cause. Here the sample has approximately 74,000 clones; approximately 94% occur a single time. The ten most abundant clones make up 2.8% of the sample. Sequenced input: blood. All receptors derive from a woman in her twenties or thirties in good health.

The chain couples TRBV20-1 to TRBJ1-2; D is possibly TRBD1 (5 bases). V was clipped by 3 bases and J by 7 bases, with 9 bases between them. Germline V gene data show CDR1 as DFQATT and CDR2 as SNEGSKA (reference sequence). This CDR3 region has 11 residues. CDR3 coding DNA: TGCAGTGCTAGCCCGGGGCCTGGCTACACCTTC. It codes for CSASPGPGYTF.

The chain is built from TRBV3-1 (or the pseudogene TRBV3-2) and TRBJ1-2, with D maybe TRBD1 (5 bases). The CDR3 totals 14 residues. The V gene's germline CDR1 is LGHDT and CDR2 YNNKEL (reference sequence). Between the trimmed V and J ends, which lost 4 bases and 2 bases, there was a span of 11 bases. CDR3 DNA sequence: TGTGCCAGCAGCCGAGGGGTGCCGAACTATGGCTACACCTTC. It translates to CASSRGVPNYGYTF.

The chain links TRBV3-1 (or the pseudogene TRBV3-2) to TRBJ1-1; D not resolved. CDR3 length: 12 amino acids. V gave up 4 bases and J gave up 6 bases, with 9 bases separating them. Germline loops: CDR1 LGHDT, CDR2 YNNKEL (reference sequence). CDR3 nucleotide sequence: TGTGCCAGCAGCCGAGGGAGATCTGAAGCTTTCTTT. This encodes CASSRGRSEAFF.

The V gene is TRBV30, the J gene TRBJ1-4; 7 bases fit TRBD1. CDR1 GTSNPN and CDR2 SVGIG come from the germline V gene (reference sequence). The length of the CDR3 is 15 residues. V shed 1 base, J shed 3 bases, and the junction held 5 bases outside the gene matches. The CDR3 spells CAWSGNRGANEKLFF. DNA of the CDR3: TGTGCCTGGAGTGGGAACAGGGGCGCTAATGAAAAACTGTTTTTT.

This chain uses TRBV18 with TRBJ1-2; D ambiguous. Germline loops: CDR1 KGHSH, CDR2 LQKENI. This CDR3 is built from 14 residues. With 6 bases removed from V and 7 bases from J, the gap between germline ends came to 18 bases. Written as DNA, the CDR3 is TGTGCCAGCTCTAAGAATCAGCAGTCAGGTGGCTACACCTTC. Protein product: CASSKNQQSGGYTF.

The chain joins TRBV28 to TRBJ1-5, with 10 bases matching TRBD1. Germline CDR1 is MDHEN and CDR2 is SYDVKM. V shed 7 bases and J 6 bases; nucleotides not matched to a gene: 18. The CDR3 covers 18 residues. In nucleotides, the CDR3 is TGTGCCAGCATTTCCCTCGCTCCCGGGACAGGGGTGTCTCAGCCCCAGCATTTT. As protein: CASISLAPGTGVSQPQHF.

The V call is TRBV3-1 (or the pseudogene TRBV3-2), the J call TRBJ1-2, with TRBD1 as a possible D gene (5 bases). The CDR3 contains 13 residues. Trimming took off 4 bases at V and 5 bases at J, with 11 bases between the two ends. Per germline, CDR1 LGHDT and CDR2 YNNKEL (reference sequence). DNA of the CDR3: TGTGCCAGCAGCCCCAGGGCCGGATATGGCTACACCTTC. It encodes CASSPRAGYGYTF.

As for this clone: Additional DNA sequences in this sample encode the identical CDR3. The chain joins TRBV6-5 to TRBJ1-2, with D perhaps matching TRBD1 (6 bases). The CDR3 totals 13 residues. V lost 7 bases and J 4 bases, leaving 13 bases between the germline ends. Germline V gives CDR1 MNHEY, CDR2 SVGAGI. The CDR3 spells CASTTGTFYGYTF. CDR3 in DNA: TGTGCCAGCACTACTGGGACATTCTATGGCTACACCTTC.

The chain joins TRBV5-5 to TRBJ2-1; D remains ambiguous. CDR1 SGHKS and CDR2 YYEKEE come from the germline V gene (reference sequence). The CDR3 sequence is 14 residues long. Trimming removed 1 base at V and 5 bases at J, with 10 bases between. This CDR3 is CASSLYPGDNEQFF. CDR3 nucleotides: TGTGCCAGCAGCTTGTACCCAGGTGACAATGAGCAGTTCTTC.

The chain uses TRBV11-2 and TRBJ1-1, with 7 positions matching TRBD1. V lost 1 base, J lost 3 bases, and 5 bases stayed unmatched. The germline V gene has CDR1 SGHAT and CDR2 FQNNGV. This CDR3 is built from 15 residues. The CDR3 spells CASSLAQGGDTEAFF. Written as DNA, the CDR3 is TGTGCCAGCAGCTTAGCTCAGGGGGGGGACACTGAAGCTTTCTTT.

The rearrangement uses TRBV3-1 (or the pseudogene TRBV3-2) and TRBJ1-2; D perhaps matches TRBD1 (5 bases). In germline, CDR1 is LGHDT, CDR2 YNNKEL (reference sequence). This CDR3 is built from 13 residues. With 4 bases removed from V and 4 bases from J, the gap between germline ends came to 10 bases. The CDR3 loop reads CASSPRDPYGYTF. The DNA of the CDR3 is TGTGCCAGCAGCCCTCGGGACCCCTATGGCTACACCTTC.

The gene calls are TRBV5-1 and TRBJ1-2; 7 bases match TRBD1. Per germline, CDR1 SGHRS and CDR2 YFSETQ. Trimming took 4 bases from V and 6 from J; bases not matched to a gene: 9. The CDR3 consists of 14 residues. CDR3 region: CASSDYRGWDGYTF. CDR3 bases: TGCGCCAGCAGCGACTACAGGGGCTGGGATGGCTACACCTTC.

The V and J genes are TRBV28 and TRBJ1-1, with 8 bases matching TRBD1. V was pared by 7 bases and J by 7 bases, with 11 bases of the junction left unmatched. CDR3 length: 14 amino acids. Per the germline V gene, CDR1 is MDHEN and CDR2 is SYDVKM. The CDR3 region has the DNA TGTGCCAGCACCGCCCTCGACAGGGGAAGTGAAGCTTTCTTT. Amino acid sequence: CASTALDRGSEAFF.

The chain combines TRBV11-1 with TRBJ2-7; unclear D gene. This CDR3 comprises 14 residues. V dropped 0 bases and J dropped 3 bases, with 9 bases sitting between them. Germline V gene sequence: CDR1 SGHAT, CDR2 FQDESV (reference sequence). The CDR3 loop is CASSLAGSLYEQYV. DNA of the CDR3: TGTGCCAGCAGCTTAGCGGGATCACTCTACGAGCAGTACGTC.

The CDR3 protein is CASSRNFGYLLWPQHF. In nucleotides, the CDR3 is TGTGCCAGCAGCCGAAACTTTGGTTATCTACTCTGGCCCCAGCATTTT. The chain joins TRBV7-4 to TRBJ1-5, with D unclear. The V end was cut by 5 bases, the J end by 9 bases, with 23 bases between. Germline V gives CDR1 SGHVT, CDR2 SQSDAQ. The CDR3 has 16 residues.

The genes are TRBV28 and TRBJ1-2; 10 bases are shared with TRBD1. CDR1 is MDHEN and CDR2 is SYDVKM in the germline V gene. CDR3 size: 13 residues. With 10 bases clipped from V and 7 bases from J, the junction kept 9 bases outside the gene matches. This CDR3 reads CANKPGTGVGYTF. For the CDR3, the DNA is TGTGCCAACAAACCTGGGACAGGGGTTGGCTACACCTTC.

This chain links TRBV7-5 with TRBJ2-7; the table assigns TRBD1, which was not confirmed against the DNA. TRBV7-5 is classified as a pseudogene. The CDR3 contains 16 residues. The CDR3 DNA follows: TGTGTCAGAAGCTCCAACCAACGACAGCTTGGGTACGAGCAGTACGTC. Translating gives CVRSSNQRQLGYEQYV.

This sequence joins TRBV6-6 and TRBJ1-3, with D hard to call. The CDR3 is 13 amino acids. Trimming took off 7 bases at V and 2 bases at J, with 9 bases between the two ends. Germline V CDR1 and CDR2: MNHNY, SVGAGI (reference sequence). CDR3 residues: CASIGGAGNTIYF. CDR3 bases: TGTGCCAGCATCGGAGGAGCTGGAAACACCATATATTTT.

This chain links TRBV3-1 (or the pseudogene TRBV3-2) with TRBJ2-1; 8 nucleotides match TRBD2. The CDR3 contains 16 residues. V shed 1 base, J shed 3 bases, and the junction held 5 bases outside the gene matches. Per the germline V gene, CDR1 is LGHDT and CDR2 is YNNKEL (reference sequence). The CDR3 loop is CASSQGRGVNYNEQFF. CDR3 DNA sequence: TGTGCCAGCAGCCAAGGGCGGGGGGTGAACTACAATGAGCAGTTCTTC.

The chain uses TRBV14 and TRBJ1-1, with D uncertain. This CDR3 is built from 11 residues. Deletions cut 3 bases from V and 8 bases from J, with 7 bases between. Looked up from germline, CDR1 is SGHDN and CDR2 is FVKESK. CDR3: CASSQIREAFF. The CDR3 coding sequence is TGTGCCAGCAGCCAGATCCGGGAAGCTTTCTTT.

This rearrangement joins TRBV5-4 to TRBJ1-2; TRBD1 is a possible D gene (6 bases). This CDR3 has 11 residues. Trimming removed 4 bases at V and 13 bases at J, with 14 bases between. Germline loops: CDR1 SGHNT, CDR2 YYREEE (reference sequence). The CDR3 sequence is CASSLRGGSTF. CDR3 DNA: TGTGCCAGCAGCCTTAGAGGGGGATCCACCTTC. Variable domain in full (rest from reference TRBV5-4 and TRBJ1-2): ETGVTQSPTHLIKTRGQQVTLRCSSQSGHNTVSWYQQALGQGPQFIFQYYREEENGRGNFPPRFSGLQFPNYSSELNVNALELDDSALYLCASSLRGGSTFGSGTRLTVV.

This clone occurred once. This rearrangement joins TRBV2 to TRBJ1-6; the D is unclear. The CDR3 extends over 13 amino acids. CDR1 SNHLY and CDR2 FYNNEI come from the germline V gene. V gave up 7 bases and J gave up 9 bases, with 13 bases separating them. In nucleotides, the CDR3 is TGTGCCAGCATGAGGGCGTGGCCTTCACCCCTCCACTTT. Amino acids: CASMRAWPSPLHF.

The chain carries TRBV5-5 and TRBJ1-2; possible D gene TRBD1, 6 bases. The CDR3 is 13 amino acids. V lost 2 bases and J 7 bases, leaving 12 bases between the germline ends. Germline values: CDR1 SGHKS, CDR2 YYEKEE (reference sequence). The CDR3 DNA reads as TGTGCCAGCAGCTTTCAGGGGCGAGGTGGCTACACCTTC. This encodes CASSFQGRGGYTF. Combining the CDR3 with reference TRBV5-5 and TRBJ1-2 gives the whole variable domain DAGVTQSPTHLIKTRGQQVTLRCSPISGHKSVSWYQQVLGQGPQFIFQYYEKEERGRGNFPDRFSARQFPNYSSELNVNALLLGDSALYLCASSFQGRGGYTFGSGTRLTVV.

The V and J genes are TRBV29-1 and TRBJ1-1; perhaps TRBD1 as D (5 bases). Per the germline V gene, CDR1 is SQVTM and CDR2 is ANQGSEA. Trimming cost V 8 bases and J 11 bases, with 27 bases left between them. The CDR3 is 14 amino acids. The DNA for the CDR3 is TGCAGCACAAAAGCTACGGGGCAGAGGGCGGAGGCTTTCTTT. Its protein is CSTKATGQRAEAFF.

J is TRBJ1-4 and V is TRBV13; 7 nucleotides match TRBD1. The CDR3 runs 16 residues. Germline CDR1 PRHDT, CDR2 FYEKMQ (reference sequence). Unmatched junction bases numbered 7, after V lost 1 base and J lost 5 bases. The CDR3 protein is CASSLASRGQNEKLFF. The CDR3 DNA reads TGTGCCAGCAGCTTAGCCTCTAGGGGGCAGAATGAAAAACTGTTTTTT.